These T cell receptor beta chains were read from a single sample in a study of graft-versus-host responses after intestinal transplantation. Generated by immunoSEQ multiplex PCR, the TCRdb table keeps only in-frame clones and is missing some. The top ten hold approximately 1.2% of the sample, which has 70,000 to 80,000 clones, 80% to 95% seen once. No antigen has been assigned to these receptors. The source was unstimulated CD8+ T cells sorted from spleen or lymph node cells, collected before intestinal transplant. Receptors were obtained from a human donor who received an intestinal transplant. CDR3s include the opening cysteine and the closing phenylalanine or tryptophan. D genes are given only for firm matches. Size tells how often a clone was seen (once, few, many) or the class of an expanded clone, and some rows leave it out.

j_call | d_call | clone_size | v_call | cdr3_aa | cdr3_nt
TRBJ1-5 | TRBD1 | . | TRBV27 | CASSPRDRLDQPQHF | TGTGCCAGCAGTCCCCGGGACAGGTTGGATCAGCCCCAGCATTTT
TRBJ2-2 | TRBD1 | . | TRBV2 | CASSPTGGYTGELFF | TGTGCCAGCAGTCCCACAGGGGGCTACACCGGGGAGCTGTTTTTT
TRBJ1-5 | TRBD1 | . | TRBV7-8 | CASSLAGGQGIDQPQHF | TGTGCCAGCAGCTTAGCGGGGGGACAGGGTATCGATCAGCCCCAGCATTTT
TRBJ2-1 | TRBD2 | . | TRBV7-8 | CASSLAGLAGGIEQFF | TGTGCCAGCAGCTTAGCAGGGCTAGCGGGGGGGATTGAGCAGTTCTTC
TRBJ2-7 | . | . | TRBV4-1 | CASSPLEGPYYEQYF | TGCGCCAGCAGCCCCCTCGAGGGCCCTTACTACGAGCAGTACTTC
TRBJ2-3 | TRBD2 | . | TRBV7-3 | CASSSWNITGTSGGEGTDTQYF | TGTGCCAGCAGCTCCTGGAACATCACCGGGACTAGCGGGGGAGAGGGCACAGATACGCAGTATTTT
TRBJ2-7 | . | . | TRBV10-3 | CAINDQTGGPYEQYF | TGTGCCATCAACGACCAGACAGGCGGACCCTACGAGCAGTACTTC
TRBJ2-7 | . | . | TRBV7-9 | CASSRGGVYEQYF | TGTGCCAGCAGCAGGGGGGGCGTCTACGAGCAGTACTTC
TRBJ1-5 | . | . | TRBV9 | CASSGGRTVEPQHF | TGTGCCAGCAGCGGCGGCAGAACCGTGGAGCCCCAGCATTTT
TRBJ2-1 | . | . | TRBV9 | CASGAGISYNEQFF | TGTGCCAGCGGGGCGGGGATATCCTACAATGAGCAATTCTTC
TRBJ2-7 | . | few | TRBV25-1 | CASRPAAGGMAYEQYF | TGTGCCAGCAGGCCAGCGGCAGGGGGGATGGCCTACGAGCAGTACTTC
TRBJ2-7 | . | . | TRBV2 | CASSGPQGSYEQYF | TGTGCCAGCAGTGGCCCACAGGGTTCCTACGAGCAGTACTTC
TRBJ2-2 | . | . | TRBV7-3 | CASSFYGLGGTGELFF | TGTGCCAGCAGCTTTTACGGCCTCGGAGGTACCGGGGAGCTGTTTTTT
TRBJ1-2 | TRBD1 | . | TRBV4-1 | CASRGTGGAGTYGYTF | TGCGCCAGCAGAGGGACAGGGGGCGCGGGTACCTATGGCTACACCTTC
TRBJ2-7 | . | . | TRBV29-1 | CSVEGGSQTYEQYF | TGCAGCGTTGAGGGGGGATCTCAAACCTACGAGCAGTACTTC
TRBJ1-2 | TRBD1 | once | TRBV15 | CATSSPSGTGTAGYTF | TGTGCCACCAGCAGCCCGTCTGGGACAGGGACTGCTGGCTACACCTTC
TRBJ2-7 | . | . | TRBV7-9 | CASNQGFPYEQYF | TGTGCCAGCAACCAGGGGTTCCCCTACGAGCAGTACTTC
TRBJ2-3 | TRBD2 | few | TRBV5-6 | CASSQLAGGLDTQYF | TGTGCCAGCAGCCAACTAGCGGGGGGGTTGGATACGCAGTATTTT
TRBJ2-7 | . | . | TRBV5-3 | CARSRSTGRGAYEQYF | TGTGCCAGAAGCCGGAGCACAGGTCGCGGGGCCTACGAGCAGTACTTC
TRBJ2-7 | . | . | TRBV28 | CASSSEERVQYF | TGTGCCAGCAGCTCGGAGGAGAGAGTGCAGTACTTC
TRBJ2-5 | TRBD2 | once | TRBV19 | CASRAGGLETQYF | TGTGCCAGCAGAGCGGGGGGCCTGGAGACCCAGTACTTC
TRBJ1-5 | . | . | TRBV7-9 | CASSPPGFNQPQHF | TGTGCCAGCAGCCCTCCGGGGTTCAATCAGCCCCAGCATTTT
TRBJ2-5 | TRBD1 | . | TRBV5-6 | CASGQGYQETQYF | TGTGCCAGCGGACAGGGTTACCAAGAGACCCAGTACTTC
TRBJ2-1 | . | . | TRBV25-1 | CASSDRNYNEQFF | TGTGCCAGCAGTGACAGGAACTACAATGAGCAGTTCTTC
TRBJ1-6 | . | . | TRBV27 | CASSQPPGESSPLHF | TGTGCCAGCAGTCAACCCCCAGGGGAAAGTTCACCCCTCCACTTT
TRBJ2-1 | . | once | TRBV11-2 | CASSLGTTEQFF | TGTGCCAGCAGCTTAGGAACTACGGAGCAGTTCTTC
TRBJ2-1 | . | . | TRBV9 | CASSPWGDSSYNEQFF | TGTGCCAGCAGCCCCTGGGGGGACAGCTCCTACAATGAGCAGTTCTTC
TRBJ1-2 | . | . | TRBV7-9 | CASSFSRDYTF | TGTGCCAGCAGCTTCTCACGGGACTACACCTTC
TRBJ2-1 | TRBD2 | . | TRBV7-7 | CASSLFSGGHNEQFF | TGTGCTAGCAGCTTATTTAGCGGGGGGCACAATGAGCAGTTCTTC
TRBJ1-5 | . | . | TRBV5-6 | CASSLADQPQHF | TGTGCCAGCAGCTTGGCTGATCAGCCCCAGCATTTT
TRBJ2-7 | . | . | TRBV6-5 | CASSTGNPYEQYF | TGTGCCAGCAGTACAGGGAACCCCTACGAGCAGTACTTC
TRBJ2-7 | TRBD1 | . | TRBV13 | CASSGYRGINEQYF | TGTGCCAGCAGCGGTTACAGGGGGATCAACGAGCAGTACTTC
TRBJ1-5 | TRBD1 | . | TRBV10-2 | CASSEFVRGTGNQPQHF | TGCGCCAGCAGTGAGTTCGTCAGGGGGACGGGTAATCAGCCCCAGCATTTT
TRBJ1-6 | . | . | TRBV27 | CASSHRSSYNSPLHF | TGTGCCAGCAGTCACAGGAGCTCCTATAATTCACCCCTCCACTTT
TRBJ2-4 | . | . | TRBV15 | CATREGEGTKNIQYF | TGTGCCACCAGAGAGGGAGAGGGAACCAAAAACATTCAGTACTTC
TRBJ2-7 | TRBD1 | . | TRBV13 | CASRRTGDEQYF | TGTGCCAGCAGGCGAACAGGGGACGAGCAGTACTTC
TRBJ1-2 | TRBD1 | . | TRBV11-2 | CASSIGQGYGYTF | TGTGCTAGCAGCATCGGACAGGGCTATGGCTACACCTTC
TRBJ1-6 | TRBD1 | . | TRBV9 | CASSPPGQGADNSPLHF | TGTGCCAGCAGCCCGCCGGGACAGGGGGCGGATAATTCACCCCTCCACTTT
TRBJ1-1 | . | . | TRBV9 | CASSFEAGPGDTEAFF | TGTGCCAGCAGCTTTGAAGCAGGGCCGGGGGACACTGAAGCTTTCTTT
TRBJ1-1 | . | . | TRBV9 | CASTPRQGVNTEAFF | TGTGCCAGCACCCCCCGCCAGGGTGTGAACACTGAAGCTTTCTTT
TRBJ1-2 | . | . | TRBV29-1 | CSARNGAMNYGYTF | TGCAGCGCCAGAAATGGGGCCATGAACTATGGCTACACCTTC
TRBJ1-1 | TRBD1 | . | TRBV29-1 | CSGRTGSTEAFF | TGCAGCGGCCGGACAGGGAGCACTGAAGCTTTCTTT
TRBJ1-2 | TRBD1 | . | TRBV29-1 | CSVGGQGALGYTF | TGCAGCGTTGGGGGACAGGGGGCTCTTGGCTACACCTTC
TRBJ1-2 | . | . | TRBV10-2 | CASSEDRPGWYGYTF | TGCGCCAGCAGTGAAGACAGGCCTGGATGGTATGGCTACACCTTC
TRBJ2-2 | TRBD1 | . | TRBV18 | CASSPGTDTGELFF | TGTGCCAGCTCACCAGGGACAGACACCGGGGAGCTGTTTTTT
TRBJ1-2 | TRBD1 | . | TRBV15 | CATSRDRTGNNYGYTF | TGTGCCACCAGCAGAGACAGGACAGGGAATAACTATGGCTACACCTTC
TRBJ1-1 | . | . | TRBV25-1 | CASIQGPSEAFF | TGTGCCAGCATACAGGGCCCCTCTGAAGCTTTCTTT
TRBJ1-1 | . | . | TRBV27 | CASSFGAAEAFF | TGTGCCAGCAGTTTTGGGGCGGCTGAAGCTTTCTTT
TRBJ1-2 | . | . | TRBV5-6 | CASSWAGAVYGYTF | TGTGCCAGCAGCTGGGCAGGGGCAGTCTATGGCTACACCTTC